Below, 20 T cell receptor beta chains from the same sample are listed, as sequenced in a study of T cell changes during pregnancy in multiple sclerosis. Assay used: immunoSEQ multiplex PCR; TCRdb lists only in-frame clones, some missing. This repertoire shows tens of thousands of clones, 80% to 95% found once; its top ten account for around 0.85%. The sample here was peripheral blood, taken in the first trimester of pregnancy. The receptor set was obtained from a female donor with multiple sclerosis, enrolled in a pregnancy study.

The chain employs TRBV7-2 and TRBJ2-3; 11 bases map to TRBD2. The V segment lost 4 bases and the J segment 7 bases; nucleotides outside the gene matches: 16. This CDR3 region has 18 residues. The V gene's germline CDR1 is SGHTA and CDR2 FQGNSA. The CDR3 region has the DNA TGTGCCAGCAGCTCCCGACCGCTAGCGGGGGGCCCTTACAATACGCAGTATTTT. Amino acid sequence: CASSSRPLAGGPYNTQYF.

The chain combines TRBV5-1 with TRBJ2-3; no firm D call. This CDR3 has 14 residues. Trimming took 0 bases from V and 2 from J, leaving 7 bases between them. The germline CDR1 and CDR2 sequences are SGHRS and YFSETQ. CDR3 region: CASSLEQFTDTQYF. As DNA, the CDR3 is TGCGCCAGCAGCTTGGAACAGTTCACAGATACGCAGTATTTT.

The chain carries TRBV9 and TRBJ2-3; D is possibly TRBD1 (6 bases). CDR3 size: 15 residues. Per the germline V gene, CDR1 is SGDLS and CDR2 is YYNGEE. The ends were cut back, 3 bases at V and 2 bases at J, with 13 bases in the middle. CDR3: CASSDIRGSTDTQYF. CDR3 DNA: TGTGCCAGCAGCGACATTAGGGGGTCCACAGATACGCAGTATTTT. The complete variable domain, with remaining parts taken from reference TRBV9 and TRBJ2-3, reads DSGVTQTPKHLITATGQRVTLRCSPRSGDLSVYWYQQSLDQGLQFLIQYYNGEERAKGNILERFSAQQFPDLHSELNLSSLELGDSALYFCASSDIRGSTDTQYFGPGTRLTVL.

The chain recombines TRBV7-2 with TRBJ2-1; D is perhaps TRBD2 (6 bases). V lost 1 base to trimming and J lost 0 bases, with 13 bases between them. Germline V gene data show CDR1 as SGHTA and CDR2 as FQGNSA. This CDR3 comprises 17 residues. DNA for the CDR3: TGTGCCAGCAGCTTAGAATCTGCGGGGTTCTCCTACAATGAGCAGTTCTTC. Its protein is CASSLESAGFSYNEQFF.

The gene calls are TRBV7-2 and TRBJ2-3; D is perhaps TRBD1 (6 bases). V lost 1 base and J 1 base, leaving 12 bases between the germline ends. Per germline, CDR1 SGHTA and CDR2 FQGNSA. The CDR3 sequence is 16 residues long. The CDR3: CASSLVRDTRTDTQYF. CDR3 sequence (DNA): TGTGCCAGCAGCTTAGTTCGGGACACCCGCACAGATACGCAGTATTTT.

The V gene is TRBV19, the J gene TRBJ1-1; D is uncertain. The ends were cut back, 5 bases at V and 6 bases at J, with 10 bases in the middle. CDR3 length: 12 amino acids. Germline CDR1 reads LNHDA; CDR2 reads SQIVND (reference sequence). In DNA form, the CDR3 reads TGTGCCAGTAGTTTCAGATTATCTGAAGCTTTCTTT. It specifies CASSFRLSEAFF.

This clone was counted only a few times. CDR3 nucleotide sequence: TGTGCCAGCAGCTCCTTTCCTCGGGGACAGGGGGGAGAAAAACTGTTTTTT. Translated, it gives CASSSFPRGQGGEKLFF. The genes are TRBV7-2 and TRBJ1-4; TRBD1 matches 11 bases. The germline V gene has CDR1 SGHTA and CDR2 FQGNSA. The CDR3 runs 17 residues. The trim removed 4 bases at V and 8 bases at J, leaving 12 bases unmatched.

The gene calls are TRBV7-3 and TRBJ1-1; D not resolved. The CDR3 consists of 14 residues. Trimming took 5 bases from V and 1 from J, leaving 11 bases between them. Germline CDR1 reads SGHTA; CDR2 reads FQGTGA. The CDR3 loop reads CASSLGRANTEAFF. CDR3 nucleotide sequence: TGTGCCAGCAGCCTGGGGAGGGCGAACACTGAAGCTTTCTTT.

The J gene is TRBJ1-3, the V gene TRBV4-3; perhaps TRBD1 as D (5 bases). Germline values: CDR1 LGHNA, CDR2 YSLEER. The CDR3 covers 16 residues. The V gene lost 4 bases and the J gene lost 0 bases, with 13 bases spanning the gap. The CDR3 loop is CASSRLRADSGNTIYF. The CDR3 region has the DNA TGCGCCAGCAGCCGCCTCAGGGCCGACTCTGGAAACACCATATATTTT.

This clone was seen only once. The chain employs TRBV28 and TRBJ1-1, with 9 bases aligning to TRBD1. The ends lost 0 bases at V and 0 bases at J; junction bases unmatched: 5. Germline-derived CDR1 and CDR2 are MDHEN and SYDVKM. CDR3 length: 17 amino acids. DNA of the CDR3: TGTGCCAGCAGTTTATGGGGGACAGGGATGCTGAACACTGAAGCTTTCTTT. This sequence encodes CASSLWGTGMLNTEAFF. Together with reference TRBV28 and TRBJ1-1, the CDR3 gives the full variable domain: DVKVTQSSRYLVKRTGEKVFLECVQDMDHENMFWYRQDPGLGLRLIYFSYDVKMKEKGDIPEGYSVSREKKERFSLILESASTNQTSMYLCASSLWGTGMLNTEAFFGQGTRLTVV.

The gene calls are TRBV7-9 and TRBJ2-7; 10 positions agree with TRBD2. The CDR3 sequence is 14 residues long. The V gene's germline CDR1 is SEHNR and CDR2 FQNEAQ (reference sequence). The ends lost 5 bases at V and 2 bases at J; junction bases unmatched: 3. CDR3 loop: CASSISGGAYEQYF. The CDR3 DNA reads as TGTGCCAGCAGCATCAGCGGGGGGGCCTACGAGCAGTACTTC.

This chain joins TRBV19 and TRBJ2-7; weak D call: TRBD1 (5 bases). Germline V gene lookup returns CDR1 LNHDA and CDR2 SQIVND (reference sequence). There are 15 residues in the CDR3. V lost 3 bases and J 4 bases, leaving 16 bases between the germline ends. The CDR3 reads CASSMFMDKPYEQYF. The DNA of the CDR3 is TGTGCCAGTAGTATGTTTATGGACAAGCCTTACGAGCAGTACTTC.

This sequence joins TRBV25-1 and TRBJ2-7; no definite D call. The CDR3 runs to 11 residues. Germline V lookup: CDR1 MGHDK, CDR2 SYGVNS. V was trimmed by 8 bases and J by 3 bases, leaving 8 bases between them. The CDR3 DNA reads TGTGCCAGCTTCTCGGGCTACGAGCAGTACTTC. It translates to CASFSGYEQYF.

The genes are TRBV5-3 and TRBJ1-6, with a tentative D call TRBD1 (6 bases). TRBV5-3 has ORF status, its function being uncertain. The V end lost 0 bases, the J end lost 0 bases, and 25 bases lay between the germline ends. The CDR3 is 22 residues long. The CDR3 protein is CARSLASRSFVLQGSYNSPLHF. In nucleotides, the CDR3 is TGTGCCAGAAGCTTGGCTTCCCGGTCGTTCGTTCTACAGGGCTCCTATAATTCACCCCTCCACTTT.

This chain connects TRBV5-4 to TRBJ2-6; D unresolved. Germline-derived CDR1 and CDR2 are SGHNT and YYREEE (reference sequence). The germline V and J ends were trimmed by 4 bases and 0 bases, with 11 bases remaining between them. CDR3 length: 16 residues. CDR3 DNA sequence: TGTGCCAGCAGCCGGCGGAGAGACTCTGGGGCCAACGTCCTGACTTTC. Protein: CASSRRRDSGANVLTF.

This rearrangement joins TRBV7-2 to TRBJ1-6; D not resolved. The V end was cut by 1 base, the J end by 0 bases, with 10 bases between. The CDR3 is 17 residues long. The V gene's germline CDR1 is SGHTA and CDR2 FQGNSA. In DNA form, the CDR3 reads TGTGCCAGCAGCTTAGGCGTCTCAGGCTCCTATAATTCACCCCTCCACTTT. Residues: CASSLGVSGSYNSPLHF. The variable domain in full, completed from reference TRBV7-2 and TRBJ1-6, reads GAGVSQSPSNKVTEKGKDVELRCDPISGHTALYWYRQSLGQGLEFLIYFQGNSAPDKSGLPSDRFSAERTGGSVSTLTIQRTQQEDSAVYLCASSLGVSGSYNSPLHFGNGTRLTVT.

This clone was seen more than once but under ten times. The chain joins TRBV5-6 to TRBJ1-1; 7 bases line up with TRBD1. The ends lost 3 bases at V and 0 bases at J; junction bases unmatched: 8. CDR1 SGHDT and CDR2 YYEEEE come from the germline V gene. This CDR3 is built from 16 residues. CDR3 amino acids: CASSSRTGTLNTEAFF. DNA for the CDR3: TGTGCCAGCAGCTCCAGGACAGGAACCCTGAACACTGAAGCTTTCTTT.

The chain has TRBV15 and TRBJ1-1; no reliable D call. The CDR3 extends over 13 amino acids. The germline V gene encodes CDR1 LNHNV and CDR2 YYDKDF (reference sequence). V was pared by 5 bases and J by 1 base, with 8 bases between. This CDR3 is CATSVQKNTEAFF. The DNA of the CDR3 is TGTGCCACCAGCGTTCAGAAGAACACTGAAGCTTTCTTT.

V and J are TRBV12-5 and TRBJ2-3; perhaps TRBD2 as D (5 bases). With 7 bases removed from V and 2 bases from J, the gap between germline ends came to 7 bases. The length of the CDR3 is 12 residues. The V gene's germline CDR1 is LGHNT and CDR2 FRNRAP. CDR3 sequence reads: CASAGNTDTQYF. In DNA form, the CDR3 reads TGTGCTAGTGCCGGGAACACAGATACGCAGTATTTT.

The chain couples TRBV23-1 to TRBJ2-2; TRBD1 agrees at 7 bases. TRBV23-1 belongs to the ORF category, with a function that is uncertain. The CDR3 covers 20 residues. V shed 0 bases, J shed 0 bases, and the junction held 13 bases outside the gene matches. The CDR3 loop is CASSQSMGQRSFANTGELFF. The CDR3 coding sequence is TGCGCCAGCAGTCAATCGATGGGACAGCGCTCTTTCGCGAACACCGGGGAGCTGTTTTTT.